This T cell receptor beta chain was sequenced in a study of blood T cell repertoires in COVID-19. Study summary: From the United States, Italy and Spain came samples of acute and convalescent COVID-19.

The germline CDR1 and CDR2 sequences are MNHEY and SVGAGI. CDR3 size: 16 residues. V was cut by 0 bases and J by 7 bases, with 13 bases left in between. The table came from immunoSEQ multiplex PCR; TCRdb's copy has only in-frame clones and leaves some out. This sample has about 140,000 clones, with more than 60% found just once. V is TRBV6-5 and J is TRBJ1-6; D is unresolved. The receptor was derived from a woman between 45 and 60 years old with active or convalescent COVID-19. The sequenced material came from peripheral blood. This chain's CDR3 is CASSYSITDQNSPLHF. CDR3 sequence (DNA): TGTGCCAGCAGTTACTCGATTACAGACCAGAATTCACCCCTCCACTTT.